These 21 T cell receptor beta chains were all obtained from the same sample, sequenced in a study of blood T cell repertoires in COVID-19 (dated by TCRdb to the early 2020s). Library prep was done by the immunoSEQ multiplex PCR assay. What TCRdb holds here is the immuneACCESS table cut down to in-frame rearrangements. Part of the clones is not present; checked against another copy, under half of the missing clones reflect an unresolved V gene, and the others are unexplained. Counted in this sample were about 340,000 clones; around 87% of them appeared once. The ten largest account for 6% to 7% of the sample. What was sequenced was peripheral blood. These receptors all stem from a woman between 50 and 59 years old with COVID-19, enrolled during active disease.

The chain uses TRBV11-3 and TRBJ2-1, with D perhaps matching TRBD2 (6 bases). The V and J ends lost 2 bases and 10 bases respectively, with 12 bases between them. CDR3 length: 13 amino acids. Germline CDR1 SGHNT, CDR2 YENEEA. The CDR3 here is CASSLLSGSEQFF. The CDR3 DNA reads as TGTGCCAGCAGCTTATTGTCCGGGAGCGAGCAGTTCTTC.

This rearrangement joins TRBV5-1 to TRBJ2-1; 7 nucleotides agree with TRBD1. CDR3 size: 15 residues. V lost 7 bases and J lost 2; bases outside the gene matches: 9. Germline assignment: CDR1 SGHRS and CDR2 YFSETQ. The chain's CDR3 is CASRVEGQTYNEQFF. The CDR3 nucleotides are TGCGCCAGCCGGGTCGAGGGACAGACCTACAATGAGCAGTTCTTC.

This chain joins TRBV5-6 and TRBJ1-5; tentatively, D is TRBD1 (5 bases). V was trimmed by 3 bases and J by 3 bases, leaving 13 bases between them. The CDR3 consists of 15 residues. Germline CDR1 SGHDT, CDR2 YYEEEE. CDR3 DNA: TGTGCCAGCAGCTCGAGACAGCTACTCAATCAGCCCCAGCATTTT. Translating gives CASSSRQLLNQPQHF.

This clone was recorded a few times. J is TRBJ1-5 and V is TRBV7-9, with D maybe TRBD1 (6 bases). Trimming stripped 3 bases from V and 3 bases from J, with 9 bases between. The CDR3 covers 14 residues. The V gene's germline CDR1 is SEHNR and CDR2 FQNEAQ (reference sequence). The CDR3 is CASSFRGSNQPQHF. The CDR3 DNA sequence: TGTGCCAGCAGCTTTAGGGGGTCCAATCAGCCCCAGCATTTT.

V is TRBV30 and J is TRBJ2-7, with D maybe TRBD2 (5 bases). Trimming removed 2 bases from V and 2 bases from J, with 10 bases in between. Germline-derived CDR1 and CDR2 are GTSNPN and SVGIG (reference sequence). The length of the CDR3 is 13 residues. This CDR3 is CAWSNGEPYEQYF. CDR3 DNA sequence: TGTGCCTGGAGTAATGGGGAGCCCTACGAGCAGTACTTC.

The chain links TRBV30 to TRBJ1-2; possible D gene TRBD1, 5 bases. V lost 3 bases, J lost 4 bases, and 12 bases lay in between. The V gene's germline CDR1 is GTSNPN and CDR2 SVGIG (reference sequence). The length of the CDR3 is 13 residues. The CDR3 DNA reads as TGTGCCTGGAGAAAACCAGGGTTCTATGGCTACACCTTC. This translates into CAWRKPGFYGYTF.

The V call is TRBV11-2, the J call TRBJ1-1; D not certain. Germline V CDR1 and CDR2: SGHAT, FQNNGV. This CDR3 spans 13 amino acids. Trimming shortened V by 5 bases and J by 3 bases, and 10 bases separated the two germline ends. The CDR3: CASSLRRDTEAFF. The CDR3 nucleotides read TGTGCCAGCAGCCTCCGACGGGACACTGAAGCTTTCTTT. The full variable domain, in which reference TRBV11-2 and TRBJ1-1 provide the parts outside the CDR3, is EAGVAQSPRYKIIEKRQSVAFWCNPISGHATLYWYQQILGQGPKLLIQFQNNGVVDDSQLPKDRFSAERLKGVDSTLKIQPAKLEDSAVYLCASSLRRDTEAFFGQGTRLTVV.

This clone has just one count. The J gene is TRBJ2-5, the V gene TRBV5-5; TRBD2 aligns across 10 bases. CDR3 size: 15 residues. Unmatched junction bases numbered 6, after V lost 2 bases and J lost 5 bases. Germline V gene data show CDR1 as SGHKS and CDR2 as YYEKEE (reference sequence). The CDR3, as DNA: TGTGCCAGCAGCTTTTCGCTAGCGGGAGCTGAGACCCAGTACTTC. As protein: CASSFSLAGAETQYF.

The V call is TRBV5-1, the J call TRBJ2-5; TRBD1 might be the D (5 bases). V was trimmed by 0 bases and J by 5 bases, leaving 11 bases between them. In germline, CDR1 is SGHRS, CDR2 YFSETQ. The CDR3 is 14 residues long. CDR3 nucleotide sequence: TGCGCCAGCAGCTTGGAGACAGTATGGGAGACCCAGTACTTC. Its translation is CASSLETVWETQYF.

This clone was seen only once. The V call is TRBV29-1, the J call TRBJ2-5, with D perhaps TRBD1 (6 bases). This CDR3 contains 13 residues. The germline CDR1 and CDR2 sequences are SQVTM and ANQGSEA. V shed 7 bases and J shed 5 bases, with 17 bases lying between them. For the CDR3, the DNA is TGCAGCGAACTGGGGGCCGACTGGGAGACCCAGTACTTC. Protein sequence: CSELGADWETQYF.

J is TRBJ1-1 and V is TRBV5-8, with D possibly TRBD1 on 6 matching bases. The V end lost 0 bases, the J end lost 5 bases, and 8 bases lay between the germline ends. This CDR3 comprises 13 residues. In germline, CDR1 is SGHTS, CDR2 YDEGEE. CDR3: CASSLERGTEAFF. The CDR3 DNA reads TGTGCCAGCAGCTTGGAAAGGGGGACTGAAGCTTTCTTT.

The chain recombines TRBV7-8 with TRBJ1-2; possibly TRBD1 for D (5 bases). Germline V gene data show CDR1 as SGHVS and CDR2 as FQNEAQ. The CDR3 is 17 residues long. The V end was cut by 2 bases, the J end by 4 bases, with 20 bases between. The CDR3 sequence: CASSLRNGQGGFYGYTF. Written as DNA, the CDR3 is TGTGCCAGCAGCTTACGTAACGGGCAGGGAGGTTTCTATGGCTACACCTTC. Filled out from reference TRBV7-8 and TRBJ1-2, the complete variable domain reads GAGVSQSPRYKVAKRGQDVALRCDPISGHVSLFWYQQALGQGPEFLTYFQNEAQLDKSGLPSDRFFAERPEGSVSTLKIQRTQQEDSAVYLCASSLRNGQGGFYGYTFGSGTRLTVV.

The rearrangement uses TRBV12-3 or TRBV12-4 and TRBJ2-1; possible D gene TRBD1, 6 bases. The ends were cut back, 6 bases at V and 11 bases at J, with 11 bases in the middle. The CDR3 spans 11 residues. The CDR3: CASRLGDKQFF. The CDR3 nucleotides are TGTGCCAGCAGACTCGGGGACAAGCAGTTCTTC.

This chain uses TRBV7-9 with TRBJ2-1, with 9 bases matching TRBD2. Trimming cost V 2 bases and J 10 bases; bases outside gene matches: 6. The length of the CDR3 is 14 residues. CDR1 and CDR2 from the germline V gene are SEHNR and FQNEAQ (reference sequence). The CDR3 nucleotides read TGTGCCAGCAGCTTAACCTTGCGGGAGGGCGAGCAGTTCTTC. It is translated as CASSLTLREGEQFF.

This rearrangement joins TRBV2 to TRBJ2-7; D may be TRBD1 (5 bases). Trimming stripped 3 bases from V and 3 bases from J, with 15 bases between. Germline CDR1 reads SNHLY; CDR2 reads FYNNEI. CDR3 size: 15 residues. The CDR3 DNA sequence: TGTGCCAGCAGTGACCCTGGGGCAGCCTTCTACGAGCAGTACTTC. It translates to CASSDPGAAFYEQYF.

The rearrangement joins TRBV9 to TRBJ2-7; a possible D gene is TRBD2 (6 bases). The CDR3 extends over 15 amino acids. The V end lost 0 bases, the J end lost 1 base, and 11 bases lay between the germline ends. Germline assignment: CDR1 SGDLS and CDR2 YYNGEE. This CDR3 reads CASSVGDFLSYEQYF. CDR3 DNA sequence: TGTGCCAGCAGCGTAGGGGACTTTTTATCCTACGAGCAGTACTTC.

V and J are TRBV19 and TRBJ1-5; TRBD1 is a possible D gene (5 bases). In germline, CDR1 is LNHDA, CDR2 SQIVND (reference sequence). The CDR3 has 14 amino acids. Trimming left V 5 bases short and J 5 bases short, with 13 bases between. In DNA form, the CDR3 reads TGTGCCAGTAGTGCCCGGGACTTTTATCAGCCCCAGCATTTT. Its translation is CASSARDFYQPQHF.

The rearrangement links TRBV18 to TRBJ1-2; D unclear. Per the germline V gene, CDR1 is KGHSH and CDR2 is LQKENI. The CDR3 runs to 15 residues. The V and J ends lost 0 bases and 4 bases respectively, with 12 bases between them. CDR3 coding DNA: TGTGCCAGCTCACCACCCCAAGGAGGGTTCTATGGCTACACCTTC. Amino acid sequence: CASSPPQGGFYGYTF.

This clone has ten or more counts. V gene TRBV6-6 combines with J gene TRBJ1-4; D not certain. This CDR3 has 14 amino acids. Germline V CDR1 and CDR2: MNHNY, SVGAGI (reference sequence). Trimming removed 5 bases from V and 9 bases from J, with 16 bases in between. CDR3 region: CASSHRAGVKKLFF. DNA for the CDR3: TGTGCCAGCAGTCACCGGGCCGGGGTAAAAAAACTGTTTTTT.

This chain joins TRBV27 and TRBJ1-6, with D possibly matching TRBD1 (6 bases). Between the trimmed V and J ends, which lost 6 bases and 6 bases, there was a span of 12 bases. This CDR3 has 14 amino acids. In germline, CDR1 is MNHEY, CDR2 SMNVEV (reference sequence). The CDR3 loop reads CASSPGQSNSPLHF. CDR3 sequence (DNA): TGTGCCAGCAGCCCCGGACAGAGTAATTCACCCCTCCACTTT.

The rearrangement uses TRBV6-1 and TRBJ1-1; TRBD1 might be the D (5 bases). V lost 2 bases, J lost 0 bases, and 13 bases lay in between. Germline loops: CDR1 MNHNS, CDR2 SASEGT. The CDR3 is 16 residues long. The CDR3 region has the DNA TGTGCCAGCAGTGAAACTCCGGGGGGGATGAACACTGAAGCTTTCTTT. As protein: CASSETPGGMNTEAFF.